The source of this T cell receptor beta chain is a study of cytomegalovirus exposure and HLA in healthy donors. Losses at the gene ends were 6 bases for V and 7 bases for J; bases not matched to a gene: 9. The CDR3 length is 14 residues. Germline CDR1 reads SNHLY; CDR2 reads FYNNEI. PCR amplification relied on 60 Vbeta primers (plus 13 Jbeta primers). Under the authors' procedure: Roughly 10 million shared chains were among about 80 million unique TCR beta chains counted in a later analysis. The assay was immunoSEQ multiplex PCR, and TCRdb's table has in-frame clones only and misses some. The V and J calls and clone size come from that table; D and trimming were worked out from the DNA. In the table there are 55,000 to 65,000 clones, roughly 84% of which are singletons. This clone came up a few times.

This clonotype was sampled from a woman aged 30 to 39 in good health and CMV-seronegative. Sequencing input: PBMCs. The chain links TRBV2 to TRBJ1-2; 9 nucleotides align to TRBD1. The CDR3 coding sequence is TGTGCCAGCAGCTGGGACAGGGTTTCCTCTGGCTACACCTTC. This gives the protein CASSWDRVSSGYTF.